The 27 T cell receptor beta chains below were found in one sample sequenced in a study of vaccination effects on CD4 cells after COVID-19. CD4+ T cells specific for antigen were expanded with viral peptide pools by the ViraFEST assay before sequencing. Researchers isolated CD4+ T cells once roughly ten days of culture had elapsed. Documented for the person is a PCR-confirmed SARS-CoV-2 infection occurring between March and December 2020. Repertoires were generated with immunoSEQ multiplex PCR, while TCRdb's copy carries only in-frame clones and drops some. This table holds about 22,000 clones, around 80% found once. Their antigen targets remain unknown. The input for sequencing was CD4+ T cells from PBMCs cultured with a peptide pool, taken before COVID-19 vaccination. The receptor source for this set is a human donor who had a prior SARS-CoV-2 infection.

The genes are TRBV6-5 and TRBJ2-1, with TRBD1 identical over 9 bases. CDR1 and CDR2 from the germline V gene are MNHEY and SVGAGI. This CDR3 contains 14 residues. V was pared by 7 bases and J by 8 bases, with 9 bases of the junction left unmatched. DNA for the CDR3: TGTGCCAGCAAACGGGACAGGGTATTCGATGAGCAGTTCTTC. Its protein is CASKRDRVFDEQFF.

The rearrangement uses TRBV2 and TRBJ2-1; 7 nucleotides line up with TRBD2. The CDR3 runs to 16 residues. CDR1 SNHLY and CDR2 FYNNEI come from the germline V gene. The junction had 10 bases not matched to a gene; V was cut back by 5 bases and J by 3 bases. The CDR3 nucleotides are TGTGCCAGCAGTCAAAATAGCGGGTCCCGCTACAATGAGCAGTTCTTC. It encodes CASSQNSGSRYNEQFF.

The chain employs TRBV7-9 and TRBJ2-1, with D possibly being TRBD1 (5 bases). V was shortened by 5 bases and J by 9 bases, with 17 bases between the two germline ends. The CDR3 consists of 14 residues. From germline, CDR1 is SEHNR and CDR2 FQNEAQ (reference sequence). CDR3 residues: CASSARTIGVEQFF. In DNA, the CDR3 is TGTGCCAGCAGCGCTCGGACAATAGGTGTTGAGCAGTTCTTC.

The genes are TRBV5-8 and TRBJ2-5; 13 positions agree with TRBD2. This CDR3 region has 16 residues. The trim removed 4 bases at V and 1 base at J, leaving 4 bases unmatched. The V gene's germline CDR1 is SGHTS and CDR2 YDEGEE. The DNA of the CDR3 is TGTGCCAGCAGCCTCGGGACTAGCGGGACCCAAGAGACCCAGTACTTC. Protein sequence: CASSLGTSGTQETQYF.

V and J are TRBV7-9 and TRBJ2-3; 11 nucleotides align to TRBD2. J lost 2 bases, V lost 5 bases, and 3 bases had no gene match. The CDR3 contains 15 residues. Germline CDR1 SEHNR, CDR2 FQNEAQ (reference sequence). The CDR3 region is CASSAGLADTDTQYF. For the CDR3, the DNA is TGTGCCAGCAGCGCGGGACTAGCGGACACAGATACGCAGTATTTT.

This clone turned up a few times. This chain uses TRBV5-1 with TRBJ1-2, with 7 bases that match TRBD1. The trim removed 0 bases at V and 3 bases at J, leaving 5 bases unmatched. There are 15 residues in the CDR3. CDR1 is SGHRS and CDR2 is YFSETQ in the germline V gene. The CDR3 DNA is TGCGCCAGCAGCTTGGGCTTCGACAGGGACTATGGCTACACCTTC. Its protein product is CASSLGFDRDYGYTF.

The rearrangement uses TRBV2 and TRBJ1-4; D not certain. There are 14 residues in the CDR3. CDR1 and CDR2 from the germline V gene are SNHLY and FYNNEI. V was pared by 5 bases and J by 7 bases, with 14 bases between. In DNA form, the CDR3 reads TGTGCCAGCAGTCCGACCCCGACGGGTGAAAAACTGTTTTTT. Encoded protein: CASSPTPTGEKLFF.

The genes are TRBV7-9 and TRBJ2-7; 7 nucleotides align to TRBD1. CDR1 and CDR2 from the germline V gene are SEHNR and FQNEAQ (reference sequence). V dropped 4 bases and J dropped 2; count of bases not matched to a gene: 2. CDR3 size: 13 residues. This chain's CDR3 is CASSWTGTYEQYF. For the CDR3, the DNA is TGTGCCAGCAGCTGGACAGGAACCTACGAGCAGTACTTC.

The rearrangement links TRBV11-3 to TRBJ2-1; D is undetermined. The CDR3 extends over 13 amino acids. Trimming shortened V by 5 bases and J by 4 bases, and 9 bases separated the two germline ends. Germline V gene lookup returns CDR1 SGHNT and CDR2 YENEEA. DNA of the CDR3: TGTGCCAGCAGCCCAAAAGTGTACAATGAGCAGTTCTTC. Its protein is CASSPKVYNEQFF.

The V gene is TRBV11-3, the J gene TRBJ2-5; D gene unclear. CDR3 length: 12 amino acids. Germline V gives CDR1 SGHNT, CDR2 YENEEA. The ends were cut back, 3 bases at V and 5 bases at J, with 7 bases in the middle. The CDR3 is CASSFGGETQYF. As DNA, the CDR3 is TGTGCCAGCAGCTTCGGTGGGGAGACCCAGTACTTC.

V usage is TRBV5-1 and J usage is TRBJ2-5; 13 bases are shared with TRBD2. There are 14 residues in the CDR3. V dropped 4 bases and J dropped 4; count of bases not matched to a gene: 1. Per the germline V gene, CDR1 is SGHRS and CDR2 is YFSETQ. The CDR3 loop is CASSTSGRGETQYF. The CDR3 DNA reads as TGCGCCAGCAGCACTAGCGGGAGGGGAGAGACCCAGTACTTC.

The chain is built from TRBV20-1 and TRBJ2-5; D remains unclear. The CDR3 runs to 14 residues. CDR1 and CDR2 (germline): DFQATT, SNEGSKA (reference sequence). V was pared by 3 bases and J by 5 bases, with 16 bases between. CDR3 in amino acids: CSASEARLAETQYF. The CDR3 region has the DNA TGCAGTGCTAGTGAGGCCAGACTGGCGGAGACCCAGTACTTC.

The J gene is TRBJ1-6, the V gene TRBV5-1, with TRBD1 matching over 8 bases. V was clipped by 0 bases and J by 7 bases; unmatched bases: 9. The CDR3 covers 17 residues. Germline CDR1 reads SGHRS; CDR2 reads YFSETQ. In DNA form, the CDR3 reads TGCGCCAGCAGCTTGGGCCCAACACAGGGGGGAAATTCACCCCTCCACTTT. It translates to CASSLGPTQGGNSPLHF.

The J gene is TRBJ2-7, the V gene TRBV5-4, with TRBD1 as a possible D gene (5 bases). The CDR3 runs 15 residues. CDR1 SGHNT and CDR2 YYREEE come from the germline V gene (reference sequence). The V end was cut by 1 base, the J end by 0 bases, with 11 bases between. The CDR3 DNA follows: TGTGCCAGCAGCTTGAGGCAGGGCCACTCCTACGAGCAGTACTTC. Its protein product is CASSLRQGHSYEQYF.

This sequence joins TRBV28 and TRBJ1-4; D not certain. The V and J ends lost 3 bases and 7 bases respectively, with 9 bases between them. Per the germline V gene, CDR1 is MDHEN and CDR2 is SYDVKM. The CDR3 is 13 amino acids. The DNA of the CDR3 is TGTGCCAGCAGTTTGAGTACCGTTGAAAAACTGTTTTTT. It specifies CASSLSTVEKLFF. Based on the CDR3 plus reference TRBV28 and TRBJ1-4, the full variable domain is DVKVTQSSRYLVKRTGEKVFLECVQDMDHENMFWYRQDPGLGLRLIYFSYDVKMKEKGDIPEGYSVSREKKERFSLILESASTNQTSMYLCASSLSTVEKLFFGSGTQLSVL.

In its sample, this clone was seen a few times. J is TRBJ2-4 and V is TRBV16; no firm D call. V lost 0 bases and J lost 0, with 6 bases in between. Germline V gene lookup returns CDR1 KGHSY and CDR2 FQNENV. The CDR3 covers 15 residues. The DNA for the CDR3 is TGTGCCAGCAGCCAATCCTTAGGAGCCAAAAACATTCAGTACTTC. It codes for CASSQSLGAKNIQYF.

The rearrangement uses TRBV10-3 and TRBJ2-7; no definite D call. V gave up 0 bases and J gave up 5 bases, with 8 bases separating them. The germline V gene encodes CDR1 ENHRY and CDR2 SYGVKD. There are 13 residues in the CDR3. The DNA for the CDR3 is TGTGCCATCAGTGAGTCCGGGCGCCACGAGCAGTACTTC. Its protein is CAISESGRHEQYF.

In its sample, this clone was seen a few times. The V gene is TRBV4-2, the J gene TRBJ1-4, with 7 bases lining up with TRBD1. Germline CDR1 is LGHNA and CDR2 is YNFKEQ. After removal of 1 base from V and 4 bases from J, the junction contained 6 bases not matched to a gene. The CDR3 spans 16 residues. The CDR3 nucleotides read TGTGCCAGCAGCCAAGCCCCAGGGGGTATTAATGAAAAACTGTTTTTT. This codes for CASSQAPGGINEKLFF.

This chain joins TRBV6-6 and TRBJ2-7; TRBD1 agrees at 8 bases. Germline-derived CDR1 and CDR2 are MNHNY and SVGAGI (reference sequence). The V and J ends lost 6 bases and 3 bases, in that order; junction bases with no gene match: 7. The CDR3 contains 14 residues. As DNA, the CDR3 is TGTGCCAGCAGCCGAAATGACAGGGGCTACGAGCAGTACTTC. Its protein product is CASSRNDRGYEQYF.

The genes are TRBV5-1 and TRBJ1-3; 9 nucleotides match TRBD1. Germline V gene sequence: CDR1 SGHRS, CDR2 YFSETQ. The CDR3 length is 14 residues. The ends lost 4 bases at V and 7 bases at J; junction bases unmatched: 6. DNA for the CDR3: TGCGCCAGCAGCAACGGGACAGGGAGGAACACCATATATTTT. This sequence encodes CASSNGTGRNTIYF.

This chain joins TRBV7-2 and TRBJ2-5, with a tentative D call TRBD2 (5 bases). Looked up from germline, CDR1 is SGHTA and CDR2 is FQGNSA. The CDR3 runs to 15 residues. The V end lost 1 base, the J end lost 2 bases, and 11 bases lay between the germline ends. The CDR3 sequence is CASSLVANLQETQYF. The CDR3, as DNA: TGTGCCAGCAGCTTAGTAGCGAACCTACAAGAGACCCAGTACTTC. The whole variable domain, filled in from reference TRBV7-2 and TRBJ2-5, reads GAGVSQSPSNKVTEKGKDVELRCDPISGHTALYWYRQSLGQGLEFLIYFQGNSAPDKSGLPSDRFSAERTGGSVSTLTIQRTQQEDSAVYLCASSLVANLQETQYFGPGTRLLVL.

In this sample, this clone turned up a few times. The V and J genes are TRBV7-2 and TRBJ1-3, with 10 bases fitting TRBD1. CDR1 is SGHTA and CDR2 is FQGNSA in the germline V gene. V shed 5 bases, J shed 4 bases, and the junction held 8 bases outside the gene matches. CDR3 length: 16 amino acids. CDR3: CASSRGTGATGNTIYF. Here the CDR3 DNA reads TGTGCCAGCAGCCGGGGGACAGGGGCGACGGGAAACACCATATATTTT.

This clone was seen more than once but under ten times. The chain employs TRBV9 and TRBJ2-2, with TRBD1 matching over 7 bases. The V segment lost 3 bases and the J segment 6 bases; nucleotides outside the gene matches: 5. The CDR3 loop spans 14 amino acids. Germline CDR1 and CDR2: SGDLS and YYNGEE. For the CDR3, the DNA is TGTGCCAGCAGCGACACTAGGGGGCCCGGGGAGCTGTTTTTT. Translating gives CASSDTRGPGELFF. Full variable domain (missing parts from reference TRBV9 and TRBJ2-2): DSGVTQTPKHLITATGQRVTLRCSPRSGDLSVYWYQQSLDQGLQFLIQYYNGEERAKGNILERFSAQQFPDLHSELNLSSLELGDSALYFCASSDTRGPGELFFGEGSRLTVL.

The chain is built from TRBV4-3 and TRBJ1-1; D is undetermined. Germline CDR1 LGHNA, CDR2 YSLEER. This CDR3 has 14 residues. The ends were cut back, 0 bases at V and 2 bases at J, with 7 bases in the middle. CDR3 sequence: CASSQDVHNTEAFF. CDR3 nucleotide sequence: TGCGCCAGCAGCCAAGATGTTCATAACACTGAAGCTTTCTTT.

The chain carries TRBV7-9 and TRBJ2-7; tentatively, D is TRBD1 (5 bases). Between the trimmed V and J ends, which lost 5 bases and 2 bases, there was a span of 13 bases. This CDR3 comprises 14 residues. Germline V gives CDR1 SEHNR, CDR2 FQNEAQ (reference sequence). This CDR3 is CASSRQTVTYEQYF. CDR3 DNA: TGTGCCAGCAGCCGACAGACTGTGACCTACGAGCAGTACTTC.

The chain uses TRBV5-1 and TRBJ1-1, with D possibly TRBD1 on 6 matching bases. Germline CDR1 reads SGHRS; CDR2 reads YFSETQ. V was shortened by 4 bases and J by 6 bases, with 25 bases between the two germline ends. CDR3 length: 17 amino acids. The CDR3 region is CASSPFILGYQGSEAFF. DNA for the CDR3: TGCGCCAGCAGCCCGTTTATTCTCGGATATCAGGGGTCTGAAGCTTTCTTT. Supplemented by reference TRBV5-1 and TRBJ1-1, the full variable domain reads KAGVTQTPRYLIKTRGQQVTLSCSPISGHRSVSWYQQTPGQGLQFLFEYFSETQRNKGNFPGRFSGRQFSNSRSEMNVSTLELGDSALYLCASSPFILGYQGSEAFFGQGTRLTVV.

This sequence joins TRBV6-1 and TRBJ1-1, with a weak D call TRBD1 (6 bases). There are 16 residues in the CDR3. Germline CDR1 MNHNS, CDR2 SASEGT. Trimming left V 3 bases short and J 4 bases short, with 18 bases between. CDR3 DNA sequence: TGTGCCAGCAGTGATAGGGTATACAGGGCGAGCACTGAAGCTTTCTTT. This codes for CASSDRVYRASTEAFF.